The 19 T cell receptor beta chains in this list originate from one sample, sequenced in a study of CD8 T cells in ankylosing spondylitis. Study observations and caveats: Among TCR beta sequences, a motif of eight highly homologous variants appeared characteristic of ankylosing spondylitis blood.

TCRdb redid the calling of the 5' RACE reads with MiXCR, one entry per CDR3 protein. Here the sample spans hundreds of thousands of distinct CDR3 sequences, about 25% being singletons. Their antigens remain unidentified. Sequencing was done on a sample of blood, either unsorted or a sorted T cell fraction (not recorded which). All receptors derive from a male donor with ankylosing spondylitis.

The CDR3 reads CASSAPLSPTDTQYF. CDR3 coding DNA: TGTGCCAGCAGCGCCCCGCTGTCCCCCACAGATACGCAGTATTTT. V is TRBV7-6 and J is TRBJ2-3; D remains ambiguous. The germline V gene encodes CDR1 SGHVS and CDR2 FNYEAQ. Between the trimmed V and J ends, which lost 5 bases and 2 bases, there was a span of 14 bases. The CDR3 runs to 15 residues.

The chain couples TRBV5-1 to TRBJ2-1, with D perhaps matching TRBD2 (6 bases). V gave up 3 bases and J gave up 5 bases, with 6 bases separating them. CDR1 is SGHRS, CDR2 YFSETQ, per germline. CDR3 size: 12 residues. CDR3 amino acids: CASSWGDNEQFF. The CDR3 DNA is TGCGCCAGCAGCTGGGGGGACAATGAGCAGTTCTTC.

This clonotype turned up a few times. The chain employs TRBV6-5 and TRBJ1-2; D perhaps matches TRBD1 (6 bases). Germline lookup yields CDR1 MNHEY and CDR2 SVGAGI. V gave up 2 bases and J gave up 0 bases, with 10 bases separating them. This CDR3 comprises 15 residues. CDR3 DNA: TGTGCCAGCAGTTACGTGGGGGCGCCTAACTATGGCTACACCTTC. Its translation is CASSYVGAPNYGYTF.

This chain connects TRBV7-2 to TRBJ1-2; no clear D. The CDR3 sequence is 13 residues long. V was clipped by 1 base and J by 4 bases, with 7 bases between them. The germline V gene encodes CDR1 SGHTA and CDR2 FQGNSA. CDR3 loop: CASSLGTTYGYTF. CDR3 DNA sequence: TGTGCCAGCAGCTTAGGGACGACCTATGGCTACACCTTC.

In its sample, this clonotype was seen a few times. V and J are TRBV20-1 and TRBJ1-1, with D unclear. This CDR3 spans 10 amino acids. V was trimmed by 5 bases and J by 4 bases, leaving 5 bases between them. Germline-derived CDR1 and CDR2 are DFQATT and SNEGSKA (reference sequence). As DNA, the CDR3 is TGCAGTGCTGCAGCCACTGAAGCTTTCTTT. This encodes CSAAATEAFF.

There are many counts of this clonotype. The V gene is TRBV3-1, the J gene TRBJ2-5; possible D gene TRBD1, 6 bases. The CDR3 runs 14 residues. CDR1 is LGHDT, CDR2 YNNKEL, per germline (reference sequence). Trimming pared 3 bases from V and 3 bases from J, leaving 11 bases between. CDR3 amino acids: CASSHMTGEETQYF. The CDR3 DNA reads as TGTGCCAGCAGCCATATGACAGGAGAAGAGACCCAGTACTTC.

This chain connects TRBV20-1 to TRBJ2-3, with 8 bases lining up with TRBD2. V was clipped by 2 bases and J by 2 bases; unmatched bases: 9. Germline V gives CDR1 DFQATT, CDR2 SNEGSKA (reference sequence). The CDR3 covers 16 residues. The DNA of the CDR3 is TGCAGTGCTAGAATAAAGCTAGCGGGTTTCACAGATACGCAGTATTTT. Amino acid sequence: CSARIKLAGFTDTQYF.

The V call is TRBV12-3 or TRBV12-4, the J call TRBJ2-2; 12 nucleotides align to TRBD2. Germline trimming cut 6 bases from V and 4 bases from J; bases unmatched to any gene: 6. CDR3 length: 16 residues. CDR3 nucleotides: TGTGCCAGCAGCCGCCTACTAGCGGGAGGCACCGGGGAGCTGTTTTTT. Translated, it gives CASSRLLAGGTGELFF.

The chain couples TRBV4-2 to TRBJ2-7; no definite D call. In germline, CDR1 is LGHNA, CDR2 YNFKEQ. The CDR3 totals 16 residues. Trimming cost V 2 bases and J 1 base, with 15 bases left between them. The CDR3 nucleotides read TGTGCCAGCAGCCAACCTGGGAACAAAGAGTCCTACGAGCAGTACTTC. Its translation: CASSQPGNKESYEQYF.

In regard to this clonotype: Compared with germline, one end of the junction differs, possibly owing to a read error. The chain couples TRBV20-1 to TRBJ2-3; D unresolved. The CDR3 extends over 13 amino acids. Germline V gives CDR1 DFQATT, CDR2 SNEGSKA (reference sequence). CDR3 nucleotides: TGCAGTGCCAGAGGTAGAGTCTTCGATACGCAGTATTTT. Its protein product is CSARGRVFDTQYF.

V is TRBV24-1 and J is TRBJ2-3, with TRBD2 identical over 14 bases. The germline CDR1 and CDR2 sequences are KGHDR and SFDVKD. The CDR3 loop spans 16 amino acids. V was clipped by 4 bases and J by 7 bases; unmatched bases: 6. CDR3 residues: CATSDQGLAGVNTQYF. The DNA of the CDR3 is TGTGCCACCAGTGACCAGGGACTAGCGGGAGTAAATACGCAGTATTTT.

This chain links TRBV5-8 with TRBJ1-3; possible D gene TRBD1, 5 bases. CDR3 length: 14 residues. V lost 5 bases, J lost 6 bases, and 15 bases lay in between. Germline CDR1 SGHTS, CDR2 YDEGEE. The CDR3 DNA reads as TGTGCCAGCAGACCACCTGGGGCTCAAAACACCATATATTTT. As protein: CASRPPGAQNTIYF. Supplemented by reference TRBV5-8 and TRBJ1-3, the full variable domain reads EAGVTQSPTHLIKTRGQQATLRCSPISGHTSVYWYQQALGLGLQFLLWYDEGEERNRGNFPPRFSGRQFPNYSSELNVNALELEDSALYLCASRPPGAQNTIYFGEGSWLTVV.

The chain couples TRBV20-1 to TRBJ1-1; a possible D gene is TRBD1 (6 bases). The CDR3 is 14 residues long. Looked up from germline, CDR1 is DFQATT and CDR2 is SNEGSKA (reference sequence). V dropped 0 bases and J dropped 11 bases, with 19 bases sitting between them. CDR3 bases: TGCAGTGCTAGAGATCGCCCCAGGGGAGGGCGGGCTTTCTTT. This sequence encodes CSARDRPRGGRAFF.

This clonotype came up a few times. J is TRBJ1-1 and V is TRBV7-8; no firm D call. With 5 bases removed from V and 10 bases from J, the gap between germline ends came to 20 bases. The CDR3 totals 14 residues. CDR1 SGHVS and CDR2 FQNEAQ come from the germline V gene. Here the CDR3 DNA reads TGTGCCAGCAGCCTCACCGGATCACTTACGGGAGCTTTCTTT. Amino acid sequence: CASSLTGSLTGAFF.

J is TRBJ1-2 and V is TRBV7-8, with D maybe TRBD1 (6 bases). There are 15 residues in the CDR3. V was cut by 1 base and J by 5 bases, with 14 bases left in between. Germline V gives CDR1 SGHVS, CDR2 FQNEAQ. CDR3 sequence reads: CASSLGDRMGYGYTF. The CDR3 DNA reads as TGTGCCAGCAGCTTAGGCGACAGGATGGGATATGGCTACACCTTC.

CDR3 DNA sequence: TGTGCCAGCAGCCCACAGGGTAAACCTTCTGGCTACACCTTC. Its translation is CASSPQGKPSGYTF. The rearrangement uses TRBV3-1 and TRBJ1-2; D is possibly TRBD1 (6 bases). CDR1 and CDR2 (germline): LGHDT, YNNKEL (reference sequence). Trimming took off 4 bases at V and 7 bases at J, with 16 bases between the two ends. The CDR3 runs 14 residues.

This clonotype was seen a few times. The CDR3 sequence is CASSLFSLYYEQYV. In nucleotides, the CDR3 is TGTGCCAGCTCACTGTTCAGCCTTTATTACGAGCAGTACGTC. V and J are TRBV18 and TRBJ2-7, with D uncertain. The V gene's germline CDR1 is KGHSH and CDR2 LQKENI. This CDR3 comprises 14 residues. Trimming removed 4 bases at V and 4 bases at J, with 14 bases between.

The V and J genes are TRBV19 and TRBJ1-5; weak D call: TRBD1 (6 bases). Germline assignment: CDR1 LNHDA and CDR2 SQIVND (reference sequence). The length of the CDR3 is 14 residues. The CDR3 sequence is CAGGGGLSNQPQHF. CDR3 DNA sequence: TGTGCAGGGGGAGGGGGGCTGAGCAATCAGCCCCAGCATTTT.

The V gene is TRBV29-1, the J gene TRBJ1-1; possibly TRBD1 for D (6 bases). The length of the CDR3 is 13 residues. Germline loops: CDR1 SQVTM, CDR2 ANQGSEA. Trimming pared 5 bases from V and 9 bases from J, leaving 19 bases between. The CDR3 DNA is TGCAGCGTTCTCCAGGAACAGGGACGAAAAGCTTTCTTT. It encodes CSVLQEQGRKAFF.